Below are 22 T cell receptor beta chains sequenced from a single sample in a study of T cells after yellow fever vaccination. From the 5' RACE reads, TCRdb called clonotypes with MiXCR, one entry per CDR3 protein. This sample carries approximately 580,000 distinct CDR3 sequences, roughly 17% of them seen once, and the ten largest clones take around 15%. The sequencing here drew on PBMCs, taken less than 6 days after the first yellow fever vaccination. The receptors shown here come from a young man who received the YFV17D yellow fever vaccine.

The chain is built from TRBV29-1 and TRBJ2-3, with TRBD2 as a possible D gene (6 bases). Germline V gene lookup returns CDR1 SQVTM and CDR2 ANQGSEA. With 4 bases removed from V and 4 bases from J, the gap between germline ends came to 18 bases. The CDR3 length is 15 residues. This CDR3 is CSVVSWRGAADTQYF. The CDR3 DNA reads as TGCAGCGTTGTTAGTTGGCGGGGAGCGGCAGATACGCAGTATTTT.

This clonotype was detected only a few times. The chain uses TRBV3-1 and TRBJ2-1; D is unresolved. Germline lookup yields CDR1 LGHDT and CDR2 YNNKEL (reference sequence). Between the trimmed V and J ends, which lost 3 bases and 4 bases, there was a span of 13 bases. The CDR3 has 15 amino acids. CDR3 protein: CASSHSSLPYNEQFF. DNA for the CDR3: TGTGCCAGCAGCCATTCAAGTTTACCTTACAATGAGCAGTTCTTC.

The chain links TRBV28 to TRBJ2-1; 7 nucleotides align to TRBD1. CDR1 is MDHEN, CDR2 SYDVKM, per germline. The CDR3 runs 16 residues. V shed 8 bases, J shed 8 bases, and the junction held 18 bases outside the gene matches. This chain's CDR3 is CASLTVGGGPTDEQFF. The CDR3 DNA reads as TGTGCCAGCCTTACAGTAGGGGGCGGGCCGACGGATGAGCAGTTCTTC. The whole variable domain, filled in from reference TRBV28 and TRBJ2-1, reads DVKVTQSSRYLVKRTGEKVFLECVQDMDHENMFWYRQDPGLGLRLIYFSYDVKMKEKGDIPEGYSVSREKKERFSLILESASTNQTSMYLCASLTVGGGPTDEQFFGPGTRLTVL.

Only a few counts were recorded for this clonotype. This chain connects TRBV7-9 to TRBJ1-1; D is unclear. The length of the CDR3 is 14 residues. V gave up 3 bases and J gave up 1 base, with 9 bases separating them. Germline V lookup: CDR1 SEHNR, CDR2 FQNEAQ (reference sequence). In DNA form, the CDR3 reads TGTGCCAGCAGCTTTGTCCGGGGGAACACTGAAGCTTTCTTT. It specifies CASSFVRGNTEAFF. The full variable domain, with the rest looked up from reference TRBV7-9 and TRBJ1-1, is DTGVSQNPRHKITKRGQNVTFRCDPISEHNRLYWYRQTLGQGPEFLTYFQNEAQLEKSRLLSDRFSAERPKGSFSTLEIQRTEQGDSAMYLCASSFVRGNTEAFFGQGTRLTVV.

The V call is TRBV7-2, the J call TRBJ2-1; D possibly corresponds to TRBD1 (6 bases). The CDR3 is 15 amino acids. Germline CDR1 is SGHTA and CDR2 is FQGNSA. Trimming removed 5 bases from V and 2 bases from J, with 13 bases in between. CDR3 residues: CASSPQGVPYNEQFF. The DNA of the CDR3 is TGTGCCAGCAGCCCACAGGGTGTCCCCTACAATGAGCAGTTCTTC.

The chain is built from TRBV7-2 and TRBJ1-2; D remains unclear. V was trimmed by 4 bases and J by 4 bases, leaving 10 bases between them. The germline gives CDR1 SGHTA, CDR2 FQGNSA. The CDR3 consists of 13 residues. The CDR3 DNA follows: TGTGCCAGCAGCTACCGTAATCCCTATGGCTACACCTTC. Amino acids: CASSYRNPYGYTF. The variable domain in full, with the rest retrieved from reference TRBV7-2 and TRBJ1-2, is GAGVSQSPSNKVTEKGKDVELRCDPISGHTALYWYRQSLGQGLEFLIYFQGNSAPDKSGLPSDRFSAERTGGSVSTLTIQRTQQEDSAVYLCASSYRNPYGYTFGSGTRLTVV.

This clonotype was observed a few times. The chain employs TRBV5-5 and TRBJ1-2; D uncertain. Trimming took off 4 bases at V and 2 bases at J, with 12 bases between the two ends. The CDR3 contains 14 residues. Germline-derived CDR1 and CDR2 are SGHKS and YYEKEE (reference sequence). In DNA form, the CDR3 reads TGTGCCAGCAGCCCGAGGTGGCGGAACTATGGCTACACCTTC. Amino acid sequence: CASSPRWRNYGYTF.

The J gene is TRBJ2-3, the V gene TRBV18, with D perhaps being TRBD1 or TRBD2 (5 bases each). Per the germline V gene, CDR1 is KGHSH and CDR2 is LQKENI. V was cut by 5 bases and J by 4 bases, with 16 bases left in between. CDR3 length equals 15 residues. CDR3 DNA sequence: TGTGCCAGCTCAACAGGTGGAGGATTGGCAGATACGCAGTATTTT. Its protein is CASSTGGGLADTQYF.

This clonotype was counted only a few times. The V and J genes are TRBV7-2 and TRBJ1-1; no definite D call. V was trimmed by 3 bases and J by 6 bases, leaving 11 bases between them. Germline V gene data show CDR1 as SGHTA and CDR2 as FQGNSA. The CDR3 runs 13 residues. In nucleotides, the CDR3 is TGTGCCAGCAGCTTCTCCGCCAGCGCTGAAGCTTTCTTT. It codes for CASSFSASAEAFF.

V usage is TRBV6-5 and J usage is TRBJ1-1, with a weak D call TRBD1 (5 bases). CDR1 and CDR2 (germline): MNHEY, SVGAGI. Trimming took 0 bases from V and 6 from J, leaving 11 bases between them. The CDR3 covers 14 residues. The CDR3 is CASSYSTVRPEAFF. Here the CDR3 DNA reads TGTGCCAGCAGTTACTCGACAGTTAGACCTGAAGCTTTCTTT.

This rearrangement joins TRBV6-5 to TRBJ1-1; TRBD1 matches at 9 bases. The germline CDR1 and CDR2 sequences are MNHEY and SVGAGI. J was trimmed by 7 bases and V by 6 bases; bases with no gene match: 12. The CDR3 is 15 amino acids. CDR3 loop: CASRTGTGRLGEAFF. Here the CDR3 DNA reads TGTGCCAGCAGGACCGGGACAGGGCGCCTGGGTGAAGCTTTCTTT.

The V call is TRBV7-2, the J call TRBJ2-2, with D uncertain. Between the trimmed V and J ends, which lost 4 bases and 0 bases, there was a span of 15 bases. This CDR3 is built from 17 residues. Germline V CDR1 and CDR2: SGHTA, FQGNSA. CDR3 bases: TGTGCCAGCAGCTACACCTCACTACCCACGAACACCGGGGAGCTGTTTTTT. Translation gives CASSYTSLPTNTGELFF. Full variable domain (missing parts from reference TRBV7-2 and TRBJ2-2): GAGVSQSPSNKVTEKGKDVELRCDPISGHTALYWYRQSLGQGLEFLIYFQGNSAPDKSGLPSDRFSAERTGGSVSTLTIQRTQQEDSAVYLCASSYTSLPTNTGELFFGEGSRLTVL.

This chain links TRBV5-6 with TRBJ1-6; 7 bases are a match to TRBD1. V shed 4 bases and J 10 bases; nucleotides not matched to a gene: 5. Germline CDR1 and CDR2: SGHDT and YYEEEE. There are 13 residues in the CDR3. The DNA for the CDR3 is TGTGCCAGCAGCCATACAGGGGTATCACCCCTCCACTTT. Encoded protein: CASSHTGVSPLHF. The whole variable domain, remainder taken from reference TRBV5-6 and TRBJ1-6, is DAGVTQSPTHLIKTRGQQVTLRCSPKSGHDTVSWYQQALGQGPQFIFQYYEEEERQRGNFPDRFSGHQFPNYSSELNVNALLLGDSALYLCASSHTGVSPLHFGNGTRLTVT.

This clonotype was counted between two and nine times. V usage is TRBV6-2 or TRBV6-3 and J usage is TRBJ2-2; the match to TRBD2 covers 8 bases. The CDR3 length is 15 residues. Trimming cost V 8 bases and J 4 bases; bases outside gene matches: 9. Germline values: CDR1 MNHEY, CDR2 SVGEGT. The CDR3 loop reads CASVSGGPATGELFF. CDR3 bases: TGTGCCAGCGTGTCGGGGGGGCCGGCCACCGGGGAGCTGTTTTTT.

This clonotype was counted a few times. The CDR3 bases are TGTGCCAGCAGTGACTTCGGGGCGGCCCGAACCGGGGAGCTGTTTTTT. Protein sequence: CASSDFGAARTGELFF. This chain links TRBV25-1 with TRBJ2-2; the D call may be TRBD1 or TRBD2 (5 bases each). The germline V gene has CDR1 MGHDK and CDR2 SYGVNS. V was pared by 3 bases and J by 5 bases, with 16 bases between. This CDR3 spans 16 amino acids. Full variable domain (rest looked up from reference TRBV25-1 and TRBJ2-2): EADIYQTPRYLVIGTGKKITLECSQTMGHDKMYWYQQDPGMELHLIHYSYGVNSTEKGDLSSESTVSRIRTEHFPLTLESARPSHTSQYLCASSDFGAARTGELFFGEGSRLTVL.

The rearrangement links TRBV20-1 to TRBJ2-1; TRBD2 is a possible D gene (6 bases). The CDR3 loop spans 13 amino acids. V was clipped by 6 bases and J by 3 bases, with 12 bases between them. Per germline, CDR1 DFQATT and CDR2 SNEGSKA (reference sequence). The CDR3 DNA reads as TGCAGTGCCCATCCGGGGGACTACAATGAGCAGTTCTTC. This gives the protein CSAHPGDYNEQFF.

This clonotype was counted between two and nine times. The chain is built from TRBV9 and TRBJ1-1; the D is unclear. This CDR3 has 16 residues. CDR1 is SGDLS and CDR2 is YYNGEE in the germline V gene. The V end was cut by 0 bases, the J end by 0 bases, with 12 bases between. DNA for the CDR3: TGTGCCAGCAGCGTAGGTCCTTTTGGTATGAACACTGAAGCTTTCTTT. Translating it yields CASSVGPFGMNTEAFF. Together with reference TRBV9 and TRBJ1-1, the CDR3 gives the full variable domain: DSGVTQTPKHLITATGQRVTLRCSPRSGDLSVYWYQQSLDQGLQFLIQYYNGEERAKGNILERFSAQQFPDLHSELNLSSLELGDSALYFCASSVGPFGMNTEAFFGQGTRLTVV.

This clonotype was recorded a few times. V is TRBV4-1 and J is TRBJ2-5; perhaps TRBD2 as D (6 bases). The V end was cut by 3 bases, the J end by 4 bases, with 15 bases between. The CDR3 sequence is 15 residues long. Germline V gives CDR1 MGHRA, CDR2 YSYEKL. The CDR3 loop is CASSQLRGYLETQYF. The CDR3 bases are TGCGCCAGCAGCCAGCTGCGGGGCTACTTAGAGACCCAGTACTTC.

The CDR3 region has the DNA TGTGCCAGCAGCTTGAGTCAGAGGATCGGCGGAGCCTATGGCTACACCTTC. As protein: CASSLSQRIGGAYGYTF. The V and J genes are TRBV5-5 and TRBJ1-2; no reliable D call. V was shortened by 1 base and J by 4 bases, with 20 bases between the two germline ends. The CDR3 is made up of 17 amino acids. Germline CDR1 is SGHKS and CDR2 is YYEKEE (reference sequence).

This clonotype was recorded a few times. For the CDR3, the DNA is TGCGCCAGCAGCTTCGGGGCCCCTCCTGAGACCCAGTACTTC. Its protein product is CASSFGAPPETQYF. The chain joins TRBV5-1 to TRBJ2-5; either TRBD1 or TRBD2 may fit D (5 bases each). The V end was cut by 2 bases, the J end by 5 bases, with 13 bases between. This CDR3 comprises 14 residues. The germline gives CDR1 SGHRS, CDR2 YFSETQ.

This clonotype came up a few times. The V and J genes are TRBV6-1 and TRBJ2-1, with 10 bases identical to TRBD2. The CDR3 covers 13 residues. Germline assignment: CDR1 MNHNS and CDR2 SASEGT. Trimming took 11 bases from V and 5 from J; bases not matched to a gene: 6. The CDR3 region has the DNA TGTGCCCACCGGACTAGCGGAAACAATGAGCAGTTCTTC. This sequence encodes CAHRTSGNNEQFF.

This clonotype was seen more than once but under ten times. The chain carries TRBV7-2 and TRBJ2-3, with D uncertain. The CDR3 consists of 14 residues. V was cut by 3 bases and J by 1 base, with 8 bases left in between. From germline, CDR1 is SGHTA and CDR2 FQGNSA. The CDR3 here is CASSFMSGTDTQYF. CDR3 in DNA: TGTGCCAGCAGCTTTATGAGCGGCACAGATACGCAGTATTTT. The whole variable domain, remainder taken from reference TRBV7-2 and TRBJ2-3, is GAGVSQSPSNKVTEKGKDVELRCDPISGHTALYWYRQSLGQGLEFLIYFQGNSAPDKSGLPSDRFSAERTGGSVSTLTIQRTQQEDSAVYLCASSFMSGTDTQYFGPGTRLTVL.